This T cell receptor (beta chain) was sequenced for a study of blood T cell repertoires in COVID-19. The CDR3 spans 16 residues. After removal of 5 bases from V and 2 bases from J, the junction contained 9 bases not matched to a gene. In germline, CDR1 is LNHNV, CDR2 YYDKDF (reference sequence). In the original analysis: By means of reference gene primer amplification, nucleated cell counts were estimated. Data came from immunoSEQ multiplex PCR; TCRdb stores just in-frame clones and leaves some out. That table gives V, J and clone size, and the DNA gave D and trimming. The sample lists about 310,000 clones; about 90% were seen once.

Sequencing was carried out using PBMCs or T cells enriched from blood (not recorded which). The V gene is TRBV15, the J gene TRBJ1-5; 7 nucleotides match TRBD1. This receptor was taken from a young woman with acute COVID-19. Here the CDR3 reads CATSYQTGPGNQPQHF. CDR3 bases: TGTGCCACCAGCTATCAGACAGGGCCCGGCAATCAGCCCCAGCATTTT.